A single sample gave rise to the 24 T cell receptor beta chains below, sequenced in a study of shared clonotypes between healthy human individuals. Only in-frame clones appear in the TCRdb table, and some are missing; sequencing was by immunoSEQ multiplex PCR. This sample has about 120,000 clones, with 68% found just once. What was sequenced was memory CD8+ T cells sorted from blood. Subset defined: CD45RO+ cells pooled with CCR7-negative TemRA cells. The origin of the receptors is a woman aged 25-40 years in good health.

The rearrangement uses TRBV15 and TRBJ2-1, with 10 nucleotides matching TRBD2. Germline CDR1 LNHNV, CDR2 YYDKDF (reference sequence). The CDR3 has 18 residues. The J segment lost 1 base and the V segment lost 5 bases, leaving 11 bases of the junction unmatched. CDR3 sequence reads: CATSRELAGVTSYNEQFF. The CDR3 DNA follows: TGTGCCACCAGCCGCGAGCTAGCGGGAGTGACATCCTACAATGAGCAGTTCTTC.

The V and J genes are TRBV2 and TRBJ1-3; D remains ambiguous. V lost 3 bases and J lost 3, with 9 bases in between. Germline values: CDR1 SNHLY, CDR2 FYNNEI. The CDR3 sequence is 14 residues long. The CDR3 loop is CASSDLGSGNTIYF. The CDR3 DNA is TGTGCCAGCAGTGACCTTGGGAGTGGAAACACCATATATTTT.

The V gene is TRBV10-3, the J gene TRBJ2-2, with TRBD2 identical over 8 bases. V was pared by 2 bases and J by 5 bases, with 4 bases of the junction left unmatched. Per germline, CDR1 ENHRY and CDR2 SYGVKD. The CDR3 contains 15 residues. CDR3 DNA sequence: TGTGCCATCAGTGAGACTAGCGGATTGACCGGGGAGCTGTTTTTT. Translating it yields CAISETSGLTGELFF.

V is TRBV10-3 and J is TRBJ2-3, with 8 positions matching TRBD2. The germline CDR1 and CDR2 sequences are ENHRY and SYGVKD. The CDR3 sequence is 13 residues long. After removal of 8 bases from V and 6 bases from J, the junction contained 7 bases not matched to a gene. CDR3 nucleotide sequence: TGTGCCATCGGGGGGCGGGAGGTGGATACGCAGTATTTT. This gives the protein CAIGGREVDTQYF.

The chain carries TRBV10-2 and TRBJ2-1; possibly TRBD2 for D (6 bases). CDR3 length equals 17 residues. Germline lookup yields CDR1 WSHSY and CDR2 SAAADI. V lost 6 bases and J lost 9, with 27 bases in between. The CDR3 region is CASSKSGDWRDVSEQFF. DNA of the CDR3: TGCGCCAGCAGCAAAAGTGGGGACTGGCGGGACGTTAGTGAGCAGTTCTTC.

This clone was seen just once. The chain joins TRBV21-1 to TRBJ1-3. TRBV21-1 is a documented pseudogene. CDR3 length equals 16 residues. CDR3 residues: CASRPSGEARGNTIYF. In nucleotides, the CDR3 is TGTGCCAGCAGACCCTCGGGGGAGGCGAGAGGAAACACCATATATTTT.

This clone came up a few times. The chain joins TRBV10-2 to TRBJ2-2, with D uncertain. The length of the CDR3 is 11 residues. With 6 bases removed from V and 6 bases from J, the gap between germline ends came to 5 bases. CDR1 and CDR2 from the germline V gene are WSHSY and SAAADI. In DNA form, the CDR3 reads TGCGCCAGCAGATATGCCGGGGAGCTGTTTTTT. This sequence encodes CASRYAGELFF.

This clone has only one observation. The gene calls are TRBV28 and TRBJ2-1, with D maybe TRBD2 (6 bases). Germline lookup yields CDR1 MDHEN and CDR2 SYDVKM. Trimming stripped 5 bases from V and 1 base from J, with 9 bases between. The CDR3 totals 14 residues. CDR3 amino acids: CASSTGESYNEQFF. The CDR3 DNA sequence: TGTGCCAGCAGTACGGGAGAATCCTACAATGAGCAGTTCTTC.

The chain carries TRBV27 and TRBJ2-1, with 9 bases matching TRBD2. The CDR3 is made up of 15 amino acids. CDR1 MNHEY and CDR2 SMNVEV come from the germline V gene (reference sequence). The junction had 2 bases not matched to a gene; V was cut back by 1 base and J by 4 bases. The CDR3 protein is CASSLWLAGYNEQFF. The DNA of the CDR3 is TGTGCCAGCAGTTTATGGCTAGCGGGGTACAATGAGCAGTTCTTC.

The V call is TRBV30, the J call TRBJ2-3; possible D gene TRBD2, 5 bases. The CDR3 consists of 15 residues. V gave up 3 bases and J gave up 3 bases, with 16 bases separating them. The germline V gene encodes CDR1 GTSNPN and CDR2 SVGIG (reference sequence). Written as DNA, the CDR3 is TGTGCCTGGAGCCGCGGGTCCATCCAAACAGATACGCAGTATTTT. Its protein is CAWSRGSIQTDTQYF.

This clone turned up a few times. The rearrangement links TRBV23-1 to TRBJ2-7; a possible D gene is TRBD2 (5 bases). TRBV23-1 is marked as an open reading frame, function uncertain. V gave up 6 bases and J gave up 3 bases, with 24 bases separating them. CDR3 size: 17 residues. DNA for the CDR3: TGCGCCAGCAGCCTACGTTTCGCGGGTCATCTAGGCTACGAGCAGTACTTC. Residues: CASSLRFAGHLGYEQYF.

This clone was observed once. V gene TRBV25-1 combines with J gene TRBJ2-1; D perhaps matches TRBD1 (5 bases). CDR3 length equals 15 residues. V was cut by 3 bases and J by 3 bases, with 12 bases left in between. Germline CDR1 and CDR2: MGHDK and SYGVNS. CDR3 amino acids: CASSETEDFYNEQFF. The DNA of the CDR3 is TGTGCCAGCAGTGAGACAGAAGATTTCTACAATGAGCAGTTCTTC.

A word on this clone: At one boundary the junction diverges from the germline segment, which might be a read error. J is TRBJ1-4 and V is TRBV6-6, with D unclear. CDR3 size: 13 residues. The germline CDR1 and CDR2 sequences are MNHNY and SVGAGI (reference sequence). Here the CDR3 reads CASRRLLNEKLVF. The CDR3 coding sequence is TGTGCCAGCAGGAGACTGCTGAATGAAAAACTGGTTTTT.

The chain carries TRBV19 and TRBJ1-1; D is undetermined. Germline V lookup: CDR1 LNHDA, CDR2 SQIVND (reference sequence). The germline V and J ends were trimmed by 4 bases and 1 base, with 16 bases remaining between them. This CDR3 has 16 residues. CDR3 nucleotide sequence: TGTGCCAGTAGTAATCCAGAGGGTATGTGGAACACTGAAGCTTTCTTT. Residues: CASSNPEGMWNTEAFF.

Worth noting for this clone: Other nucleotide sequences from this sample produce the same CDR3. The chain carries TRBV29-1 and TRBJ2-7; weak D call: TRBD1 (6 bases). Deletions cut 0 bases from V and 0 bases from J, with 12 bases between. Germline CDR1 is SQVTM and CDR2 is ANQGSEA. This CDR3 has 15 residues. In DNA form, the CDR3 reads TGCAGCGTTGAAGATGGGGGCAGGGCCTCCTACGAGCAGTACTTC. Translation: CSVEDGGRASYEQYF.

This CDR3 is CASSLLKSYNEQFF. For the CDR3, the DNA is TGTGCCAGCAGCTTGCTAAAGTCCTACAATGAGCAGTTCTTC. The chain has TRBV11-2 and TRBJ2-1; D unresolved. CDR1 and CDR2 from the germline V gene are SGHAT and FQNNGV. CDR3 length: 14 amino acids. Trimming removed 3 bases at V and 1 base at J, with 7 bases between. Filled out from reference TRBV11-2 and TRBJ2-1, the complete variable domain reads EAGVAQSPRYKIIEKRQSVAFWCNPISGHATLYWYQQILGQGPKLLIQFQNNGVVDDSQLPKDRFSAERLKGVDSTLKIQPAKLEDSAVYLCASSLLKSYNEQFFGPGTRLTVL.

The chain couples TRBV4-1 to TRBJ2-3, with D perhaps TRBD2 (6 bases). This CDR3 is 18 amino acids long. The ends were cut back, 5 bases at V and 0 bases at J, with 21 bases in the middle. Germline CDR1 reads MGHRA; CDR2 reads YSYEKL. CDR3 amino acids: CASSYSPGLRTSTDTQYF. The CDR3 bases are TGCGCCAGCAGCTATAGTCCGGGACTCCGAACTAGCACAGATACGCAGTATTTT.

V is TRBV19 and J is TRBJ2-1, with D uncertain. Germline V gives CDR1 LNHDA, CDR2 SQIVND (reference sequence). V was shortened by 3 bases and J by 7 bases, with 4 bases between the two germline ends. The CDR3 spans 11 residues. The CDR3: CASSMPNEQFF. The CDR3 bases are TGTGCCAGTAGTATGCCGAATGAGCAGTTCTTC.

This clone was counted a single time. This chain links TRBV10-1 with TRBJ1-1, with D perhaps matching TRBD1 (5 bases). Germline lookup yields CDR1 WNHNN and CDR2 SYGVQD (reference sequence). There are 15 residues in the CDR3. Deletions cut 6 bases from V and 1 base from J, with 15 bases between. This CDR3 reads CASRSGAAGNTEAFF. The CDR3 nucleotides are TGCGCCAGCAGGAGCGGGGCAGCAGGGAACACTGAAGCTTTCTTT.

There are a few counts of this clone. The CDR3 DNA sequence: TGTGCCAGCAGTGATTGGGGGACTGGAAACACCATATATTTT. As protein: CASSDWGTGNTIYF. The chain couples TRBV6-1 to TRBJ1-3, with D possibly TRBD1 on 5 matching bases. CDR1 is MNHNS and CDR2 is SASEGT in the germline V gene. Between the trimmed V and J ends, which lost 3 bases and 2 bases, there was a span of 8 bases. CDR3 length equals 14 residues.

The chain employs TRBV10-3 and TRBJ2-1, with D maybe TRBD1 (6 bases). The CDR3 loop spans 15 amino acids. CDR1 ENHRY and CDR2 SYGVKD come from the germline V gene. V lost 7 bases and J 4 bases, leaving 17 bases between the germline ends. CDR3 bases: TGTGCCATCAAAAGAGGTGGGGACACGTACAATGAGCAGTTCTTC. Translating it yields CAIKRGGDTYNEQFF.

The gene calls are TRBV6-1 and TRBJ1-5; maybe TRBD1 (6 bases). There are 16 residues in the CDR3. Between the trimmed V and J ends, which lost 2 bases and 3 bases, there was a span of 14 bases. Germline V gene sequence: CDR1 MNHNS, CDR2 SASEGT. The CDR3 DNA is TGTGCCAGCAGTGAACATTACAGGGCCTCCAATCAGCCCCAGCATTTT. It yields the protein CASSEHYRASNQPQHF.

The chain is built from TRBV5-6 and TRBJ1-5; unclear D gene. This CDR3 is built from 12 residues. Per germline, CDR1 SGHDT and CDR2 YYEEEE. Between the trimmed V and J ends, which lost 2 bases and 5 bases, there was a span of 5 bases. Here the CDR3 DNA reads TGTGCCAGCAGCTTCCTGCATCAGCCCCAGCATTTT. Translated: CASSFLHQPQHF. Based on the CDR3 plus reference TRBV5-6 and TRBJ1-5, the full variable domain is DAGVTQSPTHLIKTRGQQVTLRCSPKSGHDTVSWYQQALGQGPQFIFQYYEEEERQRGNFPDRFSGHQFPNYSSELNVNALLLGDSALYLCASSFLHQPQHFGDGTRLSIL.

CDR3 protein: CASSPKGVRRTDTQYF. CDR3 in DNA: TGTGCCAGCTCACCAAAGGGCGTAAGACGCACAGATACGCAGTATTTT. This chain joins TRBV18 and TRBJ2-3, with D unresolved. V lost 2 bases and J lost 1, with 13 bases in between. The germline gives CDR1 KGHSH, CDR2 LQKENI. The CDR3 totals 16 residues.